One sample yielded the 6 T cell receptor beta chains listed below, sequenced in a study of post-analysis software for immune sequencing data. Study-level findings and limits: There were a handful of TRBV segments more frequent in patients than controls, and TRBV5-6, TRBV5-1 and TRBV20-1 were among them.

Unique molecular identifiers were carried by the TCR beta cDNA libraries. TCRdb reanalysed the PCR reads using MiXCR and keeps one entry per CDR3 protein. There are some 260,000 distinct CDR3 sequences in the sample; 36% occur only once, and around 4.8% lies in the top ten. These receptors are not linked to any known antigen. The sample was blood. These receptors originate from a girl aged 10-17 years with multiple sclerosis.

In its sample, this clonotype was seen a few times. The V gene is TRBV11-2, the J gene TRBJ2-6; D gene ambiguous. V was trimmed by 5 bases and J by 0 bases, leaving 23 bases between them. CDR1 SGHAT and CDR2 FQNNGV come from the germline V gene. This CDR3 is built from 20 residues. Written as DNA, the CDR3 is TGTGCCAGCAGCACGCTCCCTCAACCCCTTAAAACCTCTGGGGCCAACGTCCTGACTTTC. It specifies CASSTLPQPLKTSGANVLTF.

The V and J genes are TRBV12-3 or TRBV12-4 and TRBJ2-4, with D tentatively TRBD2 (5 bases). V was clipped by 3 bases and J by 1 base, with 7 bases between them. This CDR3 comprises 14 residues. The CDR3 sequence is CASSFRGAKNIQYF. The CDR3 DNA reads as TGTGCCAGCAGTTTCCGAGGGGCCAAAAACATTCAGTACTTC.

The chain has TRBV5-6 and TRBJ2-7; 7 positions match TRBD1. Germline lookup yields CDR1 SGHDT and CDR2 YYEEEE. The CDR3 spans 18 residues. The V segment lost 4 bases and the J segment 3 bases; nucleotides outside the gene matches: 19. The CDR3 region has the DNA TGTGCCAGCAGCGACCGGGGAGAGACAGGGAGAAACAACTACGAGCAGTACTTC. Translating it yields CASSDRGETGRNNYEQYF. Variable domain in full (rest from reference TRBV5-6 and TRBJ2-7): DAGVTQSPTHLIKTRGQQVTLRCSPKSGHDTVSWYQQALGQGPQFIFQYYEEEERQRGNFPDRFSGHQFPNYSSELNVNALLLGDSALYLCASSDRGETGRNNYEQYFGPGTRLTVT.

The table lists this clonotype with many counts. The V call is TRBV7-2, the J call TRBJ1-2, with D hard to call. The germline V gene encodes CDR1 SGHTA and CDR2 FQGNSA. V was clipped by 5 bases and J by 0 bases, with 10 bases between them. The CDR3 contains 14 residues. The CDR3 protein is CASSLESANYGYTF. CDR3 coding DNA: TGTGCCAGCAGCCTGGAGTCCGCTAACTATGGCTACACCTTC.

This clonotype was found many times. This sequence joins TRBV29-1 and TRBJ1-1, with 8 bases aligning to TRBD1. V shed 6 bases, J shed 2 bases, and the junction held 5 bases outside the gene matches. The CDR3 has 13 amino acids. From germline, CDR1 is SQVTM and CDR2 ANQGSEA. CDR3 loop: CSVWTGFNTEAFF. For the CDR3, the DNA is TGCAGCGTCTGGACAGGGTTCAACACTGAAGCTTTCTTT.

The chain recombines TRBV20-1 with TRBJ2-5; a weak D match, TRBD2 (6 bases). The CDR3 loop spans 13 amino acids. Germline loops: CDR1 DFQATT, CDR2 SNEGSKA (reference sequence). Trimming removed 7 bases at V and 7 bases at J, with 19 bases between. The DNA for the CDR3 is TGCAGTGTCCGGGACTCACTGGTTGGGACCCAGTACTTC. Translating gives CSVRDSLVGTQYF.